This T cell receptor (beta chain) was captured by sequencing in a study of T cells in localized non-small cell lung cancer. Method: immunoSEQ multiplex PCR; TCRdb's copy keeps in-frame clones and lacks some. The table lists about 22,000 clones, around nine tenths of them singletons. This clone appeared a few times. Its antigen is as yet unknown. Study-level results: Owing to sequencing of a solitary tumor region, heterogeneity cannot be discounted. Exceeding tumor, uninvolved adjacent lung had the highest T cell clonality.

V lost 3 bases, J lost 0 bases, and 11 bases lay in between. This CDR3 spans 14 amino acids. Germline assignment: CDR1 SQVTM and CDR2 ANQGSEA. The chain combines TRBV29-1 with TRBJ1-1, with D unresolved. This receptor was obtained from a man aged 40 to 70 with stage II squamous cell lung carcinoma. The sample consisted of PBMCs, taken before any cancer treatment. The CDR3 DNA sequence: TGCAGCGTTGATTTTAGCGGAATGAACACTGAAGCTTTCTTT. It encodes CSVDFSGMNTEAFF. Drawing the rest from reference TRBV29-1 and TRBJ1-1, the complete variable domain is SAVISQKPSRDICQRGTSLTIQCQVDSQVTMMFWYRQQPGQSLTLIATANQGSEATYESGFVIDKFPISRPNLTFSTLTVSNMSPEDSSIYLCSVDFSGMNTEAFFGQGTRLTVV.